The sequence of this T cell receptor (beta chain) was determined in a study of T cell responses to AZD1222 COVID-19 vaccine (dated by TCRdb to the early 2020s). For the wider study: A total of just over 230 trial participants underwent TCR sequencing, of whom about 200 had received two doses of AZD1222 and roughly 26 had received two doses of the MenACWY control vaccine. Trial participants were enrolled into age subgroups of 18-55, 56-69 and 70-plus years, which contained around 150, 29 and 61 TCR-sequenced participants, respectively.

The investigation overall reported the following: Reportedly, almost half of the unique spike-specific TCRs recognized epitopes lying outside the regions that are mutated in the B.1.351 and B.1.1.7 variants. Conclusions about previously exposed vaccinees were limited because only a handful of AZD1222 recipients were SARS-CoV-2 seropositive at baseline. Spike-specific TCR breadth and depth rose significantly after two AZD1222 doses compared with day 0 and with MenACWY recipients. Most participants were white British and females outnumbered males, and the authors suggested that clonal diversity may have been underestimated. Because no day 14 peak-response samples were available, repertoires were characterized only after the peak T cell response. CD4 TCRs associated with the vaccine covered the entire spike protein, and the dominant responses were in regions 160-218 and 743-854. In the small 56-69-year group, the increase in depth fell short of significance, most likely because of low power.

Trimming removed 1 base from V and 0 bases from J, leaving 6 bases between the germline ends. There are 15 amino acids in the CDR3, from cysteine to phenylalanine inclusive. Only the CDR3 part of the read is kept: 45 bases, read in frame from the first base. The germline V gene supplies CDR1 SNHLY and CDR2 FYNNEI. The time point label for this specimen denotes: about 28 days (+/-7) after the second vaccine dose. Because spike-specific TCR depth and breadth did not differ between the two schedules, AZD1222 recipients who got a second dose at roughly 4 weeks were pooled with those who got a second dose at roughly 12 weeks. Vaccinee samples came from UK trials COV001 and COV002, including a single-blind randomized controlled phase 2/3 trial of AZD1222 (ChAdOx1 nCoV-19) in healthy adults. For TCRbeta chain sequencing, PBMC samples from trial participants were taken at day 0 and at day 28 after the second dose.

The CDR3 regions of human TCRbeta chains were subjected to immunosequencing. In the source study's methods: Repertoire TCRs were checked for matches against a reference library of SARS-CoV-2-specific TCRs that had been generated using the MIRA antigen-specificity platform. Breadth was defined as the fraction of unique TCRs that were SARS-CoV-2-associated. Depth was defined as the fraction of total T cells that were SARS-CoV-2-associated. Each spike-specific TCR was assigned to its reactive spike region and to a CD4 or CD8 class using the MIRA data. Log10-transformed breadth and depth values were compared by one-way ANOVA with Sidak's multiple comparisons tests. What TCRdb holds here is the immuneACCESS table cut down to in-frame rearrangements. Part of the clones is not present; checked against another copy, under half of the missing clones reflect an unresolved V gene, and the others are unexplained. V and J calls and clone size are copied from that table; D and trimming were computed from the DNA. Here the sample has tens of thousands of clones; approximately 80% occur a single time. Under 20% of the sample is in the top ten clones.

Worth noting for this clone: There is no known antigen for this receptor. Nothing much larger sits one base from this clone, and base qualities are not available.

Recombination joined TRBV2 with TRBJ1-4, and perhaps TRBD1 as D gene, on 5 matching bases. The sequence came from an adult who received the AZD1222 COVID-19 vaccine. The source was peripheral blood, collected 28 days after the second AZD1222 dose. This receptor has the CDR3 CASSEDRTTNEKLFF. The sequenced DNA: TGTGCCAGCAGTGAAGACAGGACAACTAATGAAAAACTGTTTTTT.